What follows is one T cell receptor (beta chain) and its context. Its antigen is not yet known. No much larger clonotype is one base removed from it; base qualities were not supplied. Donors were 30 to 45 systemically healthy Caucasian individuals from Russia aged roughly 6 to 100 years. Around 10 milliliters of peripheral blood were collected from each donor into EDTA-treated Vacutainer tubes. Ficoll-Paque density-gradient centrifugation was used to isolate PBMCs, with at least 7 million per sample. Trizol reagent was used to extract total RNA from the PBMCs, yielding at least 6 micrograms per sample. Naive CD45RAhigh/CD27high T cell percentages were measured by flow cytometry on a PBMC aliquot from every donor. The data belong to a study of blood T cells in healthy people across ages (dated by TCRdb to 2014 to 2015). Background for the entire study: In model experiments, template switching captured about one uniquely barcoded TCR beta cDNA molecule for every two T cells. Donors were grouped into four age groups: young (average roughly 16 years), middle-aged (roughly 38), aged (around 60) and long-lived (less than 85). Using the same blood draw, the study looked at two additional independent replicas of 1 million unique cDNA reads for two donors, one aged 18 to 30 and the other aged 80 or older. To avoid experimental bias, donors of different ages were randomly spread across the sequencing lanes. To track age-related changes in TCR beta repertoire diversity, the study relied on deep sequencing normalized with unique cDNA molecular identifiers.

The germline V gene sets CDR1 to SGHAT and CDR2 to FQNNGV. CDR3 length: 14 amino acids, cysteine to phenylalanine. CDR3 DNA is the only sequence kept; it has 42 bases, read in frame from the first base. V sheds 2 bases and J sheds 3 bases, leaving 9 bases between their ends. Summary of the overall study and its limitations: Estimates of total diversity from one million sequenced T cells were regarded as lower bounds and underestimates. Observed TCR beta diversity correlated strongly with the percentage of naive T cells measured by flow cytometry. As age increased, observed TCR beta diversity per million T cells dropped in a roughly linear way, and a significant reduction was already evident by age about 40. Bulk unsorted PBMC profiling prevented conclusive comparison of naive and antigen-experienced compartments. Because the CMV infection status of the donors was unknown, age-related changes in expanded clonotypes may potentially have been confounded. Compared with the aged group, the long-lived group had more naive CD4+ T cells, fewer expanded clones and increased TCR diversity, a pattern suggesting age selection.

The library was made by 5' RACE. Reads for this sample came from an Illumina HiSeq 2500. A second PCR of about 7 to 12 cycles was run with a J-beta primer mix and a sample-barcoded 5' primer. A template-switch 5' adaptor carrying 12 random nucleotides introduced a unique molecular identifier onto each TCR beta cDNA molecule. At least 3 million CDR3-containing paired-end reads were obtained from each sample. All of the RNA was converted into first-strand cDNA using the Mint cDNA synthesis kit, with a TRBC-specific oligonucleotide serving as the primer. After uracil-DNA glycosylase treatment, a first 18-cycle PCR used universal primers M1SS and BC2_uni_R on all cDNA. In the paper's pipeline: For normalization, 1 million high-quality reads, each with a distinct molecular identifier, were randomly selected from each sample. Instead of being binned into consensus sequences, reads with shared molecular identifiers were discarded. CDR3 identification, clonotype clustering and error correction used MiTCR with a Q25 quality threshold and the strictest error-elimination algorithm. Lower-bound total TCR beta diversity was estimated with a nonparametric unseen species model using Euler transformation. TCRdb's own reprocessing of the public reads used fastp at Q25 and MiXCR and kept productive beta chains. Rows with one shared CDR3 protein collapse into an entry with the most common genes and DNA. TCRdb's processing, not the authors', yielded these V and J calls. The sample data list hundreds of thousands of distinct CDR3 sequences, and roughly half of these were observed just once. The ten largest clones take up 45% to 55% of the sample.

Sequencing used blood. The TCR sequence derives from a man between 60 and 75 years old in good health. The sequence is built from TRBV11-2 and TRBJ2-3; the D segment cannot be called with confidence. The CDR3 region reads CASSLFLSTDTQYF. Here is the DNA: TGTGCCAGCAGCTTATTCCTCTCGACAGATACGCAGTATTTT. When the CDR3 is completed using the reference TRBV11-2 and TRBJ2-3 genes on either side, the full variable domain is EAGVAQSPRYKIIEKRQSVAFWCNPISGHATLYWYQQILGQGPKLLIQFQNNGVVDDSQLPKDRFSAERLKGVDSTLKIQPAKLEDSAVYLCASSLFLSTDTQYFGPGTRLTVL.